The present entry profiles one T cell receptor (beta chain) with its context. Its antigen is undetermined. Alongside a J-beta primer mix, a sample-barcoded 5' primer served in a second PCR lasting about 7 to 11 cycles. The template-switch adaptor, which had 12 random nucleotides, put a tag on each cDNA molecule. TCRdb reprocessed the 5' RACE reads via MiXCR and lists one record per CDR3 protein. This table has some 370,000 distinct CDR3 sequences, roughly half appearing once. This CDR3 comprises 17 residues. Unmatched junction bases numbered 6, after V lost 5 bases and J lost 2 bases. In terms of origin and age, donors were healthy Caucasian individuals from Russia aged roughly 6 to 95. This record comes from a study of blood T cells in healthy people across ages. Overall study results and limits: Roughly linear age-related decline in beta diversity appeared, significant by age roughly 40. Naive and antigen-experienced cells could not be conclusively compared, given unsorted PBMCs.

The sequence was collected from a man in his 60s in good health. Sequencing used blood. This chain connects TRBV12-3 or TRBV12-4 to TRBJ2-6; 10 nucleotides line up with TRBD1. CDR3 in amino acids: CASSDRQGAAGANVLTF. The CDR3 nucleotides read TGTGCCAGCAGTGACCGACAGGGGGCTGCTGGGGCCAACGTCCTGACTTTC.